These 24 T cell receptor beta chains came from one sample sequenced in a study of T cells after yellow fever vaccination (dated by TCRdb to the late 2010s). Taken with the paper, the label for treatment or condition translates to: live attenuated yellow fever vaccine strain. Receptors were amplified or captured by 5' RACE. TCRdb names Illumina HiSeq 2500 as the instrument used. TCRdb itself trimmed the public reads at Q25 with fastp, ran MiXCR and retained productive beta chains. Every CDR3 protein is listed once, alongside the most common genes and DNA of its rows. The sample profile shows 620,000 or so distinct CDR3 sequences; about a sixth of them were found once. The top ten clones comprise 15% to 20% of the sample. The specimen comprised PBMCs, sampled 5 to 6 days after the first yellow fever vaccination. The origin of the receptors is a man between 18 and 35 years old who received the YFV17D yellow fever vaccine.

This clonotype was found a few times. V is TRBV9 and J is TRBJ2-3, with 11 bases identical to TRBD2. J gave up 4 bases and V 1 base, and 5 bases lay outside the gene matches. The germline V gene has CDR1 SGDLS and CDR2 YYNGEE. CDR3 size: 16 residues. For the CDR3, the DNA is TGTGCCAGCAGCGTAATTAGCGGGGGGGCCGCAGATACGCAGTATTTT. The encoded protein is CASSVISGGAADTQYF. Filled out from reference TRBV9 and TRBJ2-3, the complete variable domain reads DSGVTQTPKHLITATGQRVTLRCSPRSGDLSVYWYQQSLDQGLQFLIQYYNGEERAKGNILERFSAQQFPDLHSELNLSSLELGDSALYFCASSVISGGAADTQYFGPGTRLTVL.

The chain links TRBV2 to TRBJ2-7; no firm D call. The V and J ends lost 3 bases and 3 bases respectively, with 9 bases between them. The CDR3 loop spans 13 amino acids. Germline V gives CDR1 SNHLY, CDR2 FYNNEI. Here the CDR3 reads CASSDSVLYEQYV. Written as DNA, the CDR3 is TGTGCCAGCAGTGACAGTGTACTCTACGAGCAGTACGTC.

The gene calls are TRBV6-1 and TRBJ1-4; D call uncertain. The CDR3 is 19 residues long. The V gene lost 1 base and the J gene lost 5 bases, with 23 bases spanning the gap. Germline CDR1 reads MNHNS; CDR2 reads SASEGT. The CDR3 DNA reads TGTGCCAGCAGTGAAGATCCGAGGCAGAACGGTGGACTAAATGAAAAACTGTTTTTT. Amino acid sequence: CASSEDPRQNGGLNEKLFF.

In DNA, the CDR3 is TGTGCCGCCGAGGGACAGGGGACAGATACGCAGTATTTT. It yields the protein CAAEGQGTDTQYF. This chain joins TRBV10-3 and TRBJ2-3, with 10 bases that match TRBD1. Germline trimming cut 11 bases from V and 3 bases from J; bases unmatched to any gene: 5. Germline V gene sequence: CDR1 ENHRY, CDR2 SYGVKD. The CDR3 is made up of 13 amino acids.

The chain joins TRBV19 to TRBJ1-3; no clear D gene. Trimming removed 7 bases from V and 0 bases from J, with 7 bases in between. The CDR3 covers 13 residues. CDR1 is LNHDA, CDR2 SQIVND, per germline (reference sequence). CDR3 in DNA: TGTGCCAGTAATTACCGCTCTGGAAACACCATATATTTT. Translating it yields CASNYRSGNTIYF.

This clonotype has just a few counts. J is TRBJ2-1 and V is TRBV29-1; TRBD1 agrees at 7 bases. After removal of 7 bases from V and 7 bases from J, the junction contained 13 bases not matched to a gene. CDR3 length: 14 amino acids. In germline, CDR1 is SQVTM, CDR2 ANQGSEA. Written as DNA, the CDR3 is TGCAGCGGAGGAAGTTCGCAGGGGGTAAATGAGCAGTTCTTC. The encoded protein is CSGGSSQGVNEQFF.

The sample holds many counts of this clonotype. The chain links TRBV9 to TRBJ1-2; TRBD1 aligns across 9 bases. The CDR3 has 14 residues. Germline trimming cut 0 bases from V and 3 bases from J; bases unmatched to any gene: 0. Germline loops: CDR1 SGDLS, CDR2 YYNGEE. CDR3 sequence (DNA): TGTGCCAGCAGCGTAGACAGGGGGCACTATGGCTACACCTTC. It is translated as CASSVDRGHYGYTF.

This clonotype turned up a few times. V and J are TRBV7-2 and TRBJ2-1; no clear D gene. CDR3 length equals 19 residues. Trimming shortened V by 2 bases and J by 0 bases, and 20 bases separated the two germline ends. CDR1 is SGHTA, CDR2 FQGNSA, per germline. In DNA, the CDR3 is TGTGCCAGCAGCTTACCCCTACGGGTAGGGTCAAGCTCCTACAATGAGCAGTTCTTC. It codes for CASSLPLRVGSSSYNEQFF.

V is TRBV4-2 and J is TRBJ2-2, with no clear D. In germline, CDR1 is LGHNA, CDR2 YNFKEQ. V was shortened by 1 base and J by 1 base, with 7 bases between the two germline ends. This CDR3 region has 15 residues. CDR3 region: CASSQARRNTGELFF. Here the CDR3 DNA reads TGTGCCAGCAGCCAAGCGCGGCGGAACACCGGGGAGCTGTTTTTT.

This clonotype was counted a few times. The CDR3 nucleotides are TGCGCCAGTAACGACGGGGGGGGGAATGAGCAGTTCTTC. Amino acids: CASNDGGGNEQFF. The chain links TRBV5-1 to TRBJ2-1, with 8 bases aligning to TRBD2. Trimming took 8 bases from V and 7 from J; bases not matched to a gene: 8. The CDR3 spans 13 residues. Germline V gene lookup returns CDR1 SGHRS and CDR2 YFSETQ.

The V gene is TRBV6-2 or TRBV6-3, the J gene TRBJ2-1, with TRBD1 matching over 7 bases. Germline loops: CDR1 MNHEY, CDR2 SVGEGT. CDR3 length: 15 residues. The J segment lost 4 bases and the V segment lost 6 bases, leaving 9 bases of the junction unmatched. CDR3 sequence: CASRRYGTAYNEQFF. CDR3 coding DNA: TGTGCCAGCAGGCGATACGGGACAGCATACAATGAGCAGTTCTTC.

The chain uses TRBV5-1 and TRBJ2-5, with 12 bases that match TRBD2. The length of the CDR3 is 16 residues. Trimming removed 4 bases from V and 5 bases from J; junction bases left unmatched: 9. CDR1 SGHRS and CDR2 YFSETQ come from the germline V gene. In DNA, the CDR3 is TGCGCCAGCAGCCCGAGACTAGCGGGGGCGGGGGAGACCCAGTACTTC. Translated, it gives CASSPRLAGAGETQYF.

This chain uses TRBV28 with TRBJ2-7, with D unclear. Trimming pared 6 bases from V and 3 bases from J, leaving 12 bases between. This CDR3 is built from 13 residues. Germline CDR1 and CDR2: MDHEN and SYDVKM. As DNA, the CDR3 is TGTGCCAGCAGACCGTCTGACGTCTACGAGCAGTACGTC. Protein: CASRPSDVYEQYV.

CDR3 sequence (DNA): TGTGCCACCAGTGGCCTTACTCCGGGACAGGGGGTTTATGAGCAGTTCTTC. This translates into CATSGLTPGQGVYEQFF. The gene calls are TRBV24-1 and TRBJ2-1; 11 bases fit TRBD1. The CDR3 loop spans 17 amino acids. J was trimmed by 8 bases and V by 5 bases; bases with no gene match: 13. Germline lookup yields CDR1 KGHDR and CDR2 SFDVKD.

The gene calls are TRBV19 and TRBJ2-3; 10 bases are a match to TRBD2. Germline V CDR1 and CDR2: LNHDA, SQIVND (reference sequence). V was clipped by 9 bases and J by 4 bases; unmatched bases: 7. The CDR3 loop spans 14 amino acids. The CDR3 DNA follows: TGTGCCAGCGCTAGCGGGGGTCTAGCAGATACGCAGTATTTT. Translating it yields CASASGGLADTQYF.

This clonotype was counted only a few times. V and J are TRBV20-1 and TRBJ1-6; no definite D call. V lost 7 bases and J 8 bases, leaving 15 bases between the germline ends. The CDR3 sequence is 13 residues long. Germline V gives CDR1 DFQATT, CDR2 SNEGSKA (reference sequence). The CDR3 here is CSVQDGGYSPLHF. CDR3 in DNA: TGCAGTGTCCAGGACGGTGGGTATTCACCCCTCCACTTT.

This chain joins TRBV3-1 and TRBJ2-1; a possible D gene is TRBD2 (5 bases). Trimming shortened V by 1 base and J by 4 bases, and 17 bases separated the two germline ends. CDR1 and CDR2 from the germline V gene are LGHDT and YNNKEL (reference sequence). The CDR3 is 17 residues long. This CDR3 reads CASSQAVSADAYNEQFF. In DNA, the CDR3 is TGTGCCAGCAGCCAAGCGGTGTCAGCGGACGCATACAATGAGCAGTTCTTC.

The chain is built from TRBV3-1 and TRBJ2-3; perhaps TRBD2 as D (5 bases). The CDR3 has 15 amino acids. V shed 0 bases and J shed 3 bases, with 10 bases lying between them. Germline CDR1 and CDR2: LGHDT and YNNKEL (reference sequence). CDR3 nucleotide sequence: TGTGCCAGCAGCCAAGAAGAGGGAACGACAGATACGCAGTATTTT. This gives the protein CASSQEEGTTDTQYF.

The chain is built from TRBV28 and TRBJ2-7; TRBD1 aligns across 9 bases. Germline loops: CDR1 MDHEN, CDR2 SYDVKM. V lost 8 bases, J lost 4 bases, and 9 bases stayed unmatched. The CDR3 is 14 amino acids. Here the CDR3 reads CASGGQGLPYEQYV. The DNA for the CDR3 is TGTGCCAGCGGAGGACAGGGGCTACCTTACGAGCAGTACGTC.

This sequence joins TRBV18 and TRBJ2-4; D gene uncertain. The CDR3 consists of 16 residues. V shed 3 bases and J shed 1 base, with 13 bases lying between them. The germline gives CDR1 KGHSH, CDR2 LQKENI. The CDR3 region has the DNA TGTGCCAGCTCACCTGACCCCGCAATGGCCAAAAACATTCAGTACTTC. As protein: CASSPDPAMAKNIQYF.

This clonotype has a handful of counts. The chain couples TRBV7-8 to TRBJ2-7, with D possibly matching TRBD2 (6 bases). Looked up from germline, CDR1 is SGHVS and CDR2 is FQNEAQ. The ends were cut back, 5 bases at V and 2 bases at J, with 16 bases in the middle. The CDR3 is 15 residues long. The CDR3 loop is CASSPRLGAAYEQYF. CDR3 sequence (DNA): TGTGCCAGCAGCCCCCGACTAGGAGCGGCCTACGAGCAGTACTTC.

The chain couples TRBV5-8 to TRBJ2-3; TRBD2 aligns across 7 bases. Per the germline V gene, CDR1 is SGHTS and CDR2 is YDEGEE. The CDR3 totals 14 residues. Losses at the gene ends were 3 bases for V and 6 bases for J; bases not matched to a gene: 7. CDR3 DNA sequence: TGTGCCAGCAGCTCTCGGGGGGAGGTGGATACGCAGTATTTT. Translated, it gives CASSSRGEVDTQYF. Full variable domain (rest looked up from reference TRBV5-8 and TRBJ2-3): EAGVTQSPTHLIKTRGQQATLRCSPISGHTSVYWYQQALGLGLQFLLWYDEGEERNRGNFPPRFSGRQFPNYSSELNVNALELEDSALYLCASSSRGEVDTQYFGPGTRLTVL.

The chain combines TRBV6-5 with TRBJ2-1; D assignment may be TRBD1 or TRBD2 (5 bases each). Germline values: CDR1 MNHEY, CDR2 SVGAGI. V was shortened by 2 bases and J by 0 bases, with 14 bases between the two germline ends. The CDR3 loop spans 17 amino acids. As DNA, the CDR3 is TGTGCCAGCAGTTACCGGCCGGGGCGCCGCTCCTACAATGAGCAGTTCTTC. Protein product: CASSYRPGRRSYNEQFF.

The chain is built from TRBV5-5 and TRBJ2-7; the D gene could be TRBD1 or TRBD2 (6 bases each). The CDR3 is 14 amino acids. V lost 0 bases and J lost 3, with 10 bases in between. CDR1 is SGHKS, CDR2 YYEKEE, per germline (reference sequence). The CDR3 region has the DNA TGTGCCAGCAGCTTGGCCGAGGGGGGCTACGAGCAGTACGTC. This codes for CASSLAEGGYEQYV.